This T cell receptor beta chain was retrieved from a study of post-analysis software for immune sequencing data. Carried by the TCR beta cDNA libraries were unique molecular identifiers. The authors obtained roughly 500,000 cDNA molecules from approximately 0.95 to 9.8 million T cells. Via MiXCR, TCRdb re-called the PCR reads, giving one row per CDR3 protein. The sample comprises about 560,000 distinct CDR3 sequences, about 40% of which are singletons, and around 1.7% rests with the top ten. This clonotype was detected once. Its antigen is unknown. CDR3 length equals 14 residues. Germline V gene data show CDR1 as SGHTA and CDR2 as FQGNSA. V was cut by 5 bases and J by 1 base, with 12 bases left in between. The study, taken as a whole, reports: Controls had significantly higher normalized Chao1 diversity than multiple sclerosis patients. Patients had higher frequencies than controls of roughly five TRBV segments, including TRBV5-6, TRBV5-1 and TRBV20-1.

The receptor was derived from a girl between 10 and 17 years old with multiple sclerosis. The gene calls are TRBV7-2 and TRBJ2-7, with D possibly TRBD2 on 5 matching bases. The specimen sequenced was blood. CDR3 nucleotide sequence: TGTGCCAGCAGCCGGACTCGAGAGTCCTACGAGCAGTACTTC. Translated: CASSRTRESYEQYF.